This is a list of T cell receptor beta chains from one sample in a study of T-cell reconstitution after alpha-beta-depleted transplantation in children. TCRdb itself ran the PCR reads through MiXCR, one entry per CDR3 protein. The sample records over 550,000 distinct CDR3 sequences, 10% being singletons. The material sequenced was PBMCs from the stem cell graft donor, taken from the stem cell graft. The receptors originated from a human donor who donated a stem cell graft to a child with acute myeloid leukemia. The CDR3 runs from the conserved cysteine through the conserved F or W. The D gene is left open where the match is weak. For some rows the clone size is stated as once, few or many, or as a class when expanded; others skip it.

D gene | clone size | J gene | V gene | CDR3 protein | CDR3 DNA
NA | many | TRBJ2-1 | TRBV15 | CATSRVGDNEQFF | TGTGCCACCAGCAGGGTAGGAGACAATGAGCAGTTCTTC
NA | few | TRBJ2-7 | TRBV5-1 | CASSLGGGDSYEQYF | TGCGCCAGCAGCTTGGGTGGGGGCGATTCCTACGAGCAGTACTTC
NA | few | TRBJ2-7 | TRBV7-8 | CASSLRTGRSSYEQYF | TGTGCCAGCAGCCTACGGACCGGGAGATCATCCTACGAGCAGTACTTC
TRBD1 | many | TRBJ2-1 | TRBV29-1 | CSAMGQGYNEQFF | TGCAGCGCTATGGGACAGGGTTACAATGAGCAGTTCTTC
NA | NA | TRBJ2-7 | TRBV28 | CASSLSGRGDEQYF | TGTGCCAGCAGTTTATCGGGCAGGGGGGACGAGCAGTACTTC
NA | NA | TRBJ2-1 | TRBV27 | CASSLRATGPYNEQFF | TGTGCCAGCAGTTTACGAGCGACAGGACCATACAATGAGCAGTTCTTC
TRBD1 | NA | TRBJ2-7 | TRBV6-2/TRBV6-3 | CASRRGQGVYEQYF | TGTGCCAGCAGGCGCGGACAGGGGGTCTACGAGCAGTACTTC
TRBD2 | NA | TRBJ2-3 | TRBV3-1 | CASSPEGPGRNTQYF | TGTGCCAGCAGCCCGGAGGGTCCCGGGAGGAATACGCAGTATTTT
NA | NA | TRBJ1-2 | TRBV29-1 | CSVLVDSNIYGYTF | TGCAGCGTGCTAGTGGACAGTAACATTTATGGCTACACCTTC
NA | many | TRBJ1-1 | TRBV20-1 | CRVVGLGYTEAFF | TGCAGAGTCGTGGGGTTAGGGTACACTGAAGCTTTCTTT
NA | NA | TRBJ2-7 | TRBV20-1 | CSAVEQFGRREQYF | TGCAGTGCGGTCGAACAGTTTGGAAGAAGGGAGCAGTACTTC
TRBD1 | NA | TRBJ1-5 | TRBV6-2/TRBV6-3 | CASRGQGWGNQPQHF | TGTGCCAGCAGGGGACAGGGGTGGGGCAATCAGCCCCAGCATTTT
NA | NA | TRBJ1-2 | TRBV27 | CASSVIGGSESYGYTF | TGTGCCAGCAGTGTGATTGGGGGCAGTGAAAGCTATGGCTACACCTTC
TRBD1 | few | TRBJ2-1 | TRBV29-1 | CSVAGQGARNEQFF | TGCAGCGTTGCAGGCCAGGGGGCGAGGAATGAGCAGTTCTTC
TRBD1 | many | TRBJ2-7 | TRBV20-1 | CSARGDSSYEQYF | TGCAGTGCTAGGGGGGACAGCTCCTACGAGCAGTACTTC
NA | few | TRBJ1-5 | TRBV12-3/TRBV12-4 | CASGGWGINQPQHF | TGTGCCAGCGGTGGATGGGGCATCAATCAGCCCCAGCATTTT
TRBD1 | few | TRBJ2-5 | TRBV29-1 | CSGGQGRGQETQYF | TGCAGCGGGGGACAGGGAAGGGGGCAAGAGACCCAGTACTTC
TRBD2 | many | TRBJ2-5 | TRBV29-1 | CSVRLAGVETQYF | TGCAGCGTGAGACTAGCGGGAGTAGAGACCCAGTACTTC
NA | NA | TRBJ1-2 | TRBV12-3/TRBV12-4 | CASSPGGPYGYTF | TGTGCCAGCAGTCCAGGAGGCCCCTATGGCTACACCTTC
TRBD2 | many | TRBJ2-1 | TRBV29-1 | CSVDASGRNEQFF | TGCAGCGTTGATGCTAGCGGGAGAAATGAGCAGTTCTTC
TRBD2 | few | TRBJ2-1 | TRBV10-3 | CAISPSGSNNEQFF | TGTGCCATCAGTCCTAGCGGGTCAAACAATGAGCAGTTCTTC
TRBD2 | NA | TRBJ2-2 | TRBV20-1 | CCARDSTGTSGRPSTGELFF | TGCTGTGCTAGAGATTCTACCGGGACTAGCGGGAGACCAAGCACCGGGGAGCTGTTTTTT
NA | NA | TRBJ2-7 | TRBV18 | CASSPTGPLYEQYF | TGTGCCAGCTCACCAACGGGCCCGCTCTACGAGCAGTACTTC
TRBD2 | NA | TRBJ2-2 | TRBV7-2 | CASSSLSTSYIGELFF | TGTGCCAGCAGCTCTCTCTCGACTAGCTATATCGGGGAGCTGTTTTTT
TRBD2 | few | TRBJ2-1 | TRBV4-3 | CASSQQGLAGALEQFF | TGCGCCAGCAGCCAGCAGGGACTAGCGGGAGCTCTTGAGCAGTTCTTC
TRBD1 | many | TRBJ2-1 | TRBV12-3/TRBV12-4 | CASKAPTGLDNEQFF | TGTGCCAGCAAAGCCCCGACAGGGTTGGACAATGAGCAGTTCTTC
TRBD1 | few | TRBJ2-7 | TRBV29-1 | CSVELVQGDFNYEQYF | TGCAGCGTTGAGCTTGTGCAGGGGGATTTTAACTACGAGCAGTACTTC
TRBD2 | NA | TRBJ2-3 | TRBV7-3 | CASSSFAGGATDTQYF | TGTGCCAGCAGCTCTTTCGCGGGAGGGGCCACAGATACGCAGTATTTT
NA | few | TRBJ2-7 | TRBV6-2/TRBV6-3 | CASSYSGEMSSEQYF | TGTGCCAGCAGTTACTCAGGGGAGATGTCCAGCGAGCAGTACTTC
TRBD1 | many | TRBJ2-1 | TRBV18 | CASSPTGQLWDEQFF | TGTGCCAGCTCACCTACGGGACAGTTATGGGATGAGCAGTTCTTC
TRBD2 | few | TRBJ2-7 | TRBV20-1 | CSARKVGLAAQYF | TGCAGTGCTAGAAAGGTGGGACTAGCAGCGCAGTACTTC
TRBD2 | few | TRBJ2-3 | TRBV4-1 | CASSQGLAGGPDTQYF | TGCGCCAGCAGCCAAGGACTAGCGGGAGGACCAGATACGCAGTATTTT
NA | few | TRBJ1-6 | TRBV20-1 | CSATDRSSYNSPLHF | TGCAGTGCTACTGACAGGTCCTCCTATAATTCACCCCTCCACTTT